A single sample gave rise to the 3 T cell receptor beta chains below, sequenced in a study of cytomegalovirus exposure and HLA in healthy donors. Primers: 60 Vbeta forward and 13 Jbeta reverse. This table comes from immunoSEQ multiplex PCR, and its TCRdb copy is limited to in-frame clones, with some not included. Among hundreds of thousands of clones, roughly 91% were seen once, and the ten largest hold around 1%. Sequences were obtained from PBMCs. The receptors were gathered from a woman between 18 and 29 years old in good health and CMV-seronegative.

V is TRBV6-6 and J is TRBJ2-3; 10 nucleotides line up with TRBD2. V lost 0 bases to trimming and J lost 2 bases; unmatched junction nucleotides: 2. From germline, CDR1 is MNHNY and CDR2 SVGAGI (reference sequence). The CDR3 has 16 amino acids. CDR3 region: CASSYSGLAFTDTQYF. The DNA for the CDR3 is TGTGCCAGCAGTTACTCGGGACTAGCGTTCACAGATACGCAGTATTTT.

CDR3 amino acids: CAWSVNLRFEQYF. Written as DNA, the CDR3 is TGTGCCTGGAGTGTCAACCTACGATTCGAGCAGTACTTC. V usage is TRBV30 and J usage is TRBJ2-7; D remains ambiguous. The V gene lost 0 bases and the J gene lost 6 bases, with 12 bases spanning the gap. The V gene's germline CDR1 is GTSNPN and CDR2 SVGIG (reference sequence). The CDR3 has 13 residues.

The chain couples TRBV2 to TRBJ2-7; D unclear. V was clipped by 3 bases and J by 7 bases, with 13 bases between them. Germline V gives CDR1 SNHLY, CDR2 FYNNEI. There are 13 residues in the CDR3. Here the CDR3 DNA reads TGTGCCAGCAGTGATCGGCGGAATTTAGAGCAGTACTTC. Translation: CASSDRRNLEQYF.